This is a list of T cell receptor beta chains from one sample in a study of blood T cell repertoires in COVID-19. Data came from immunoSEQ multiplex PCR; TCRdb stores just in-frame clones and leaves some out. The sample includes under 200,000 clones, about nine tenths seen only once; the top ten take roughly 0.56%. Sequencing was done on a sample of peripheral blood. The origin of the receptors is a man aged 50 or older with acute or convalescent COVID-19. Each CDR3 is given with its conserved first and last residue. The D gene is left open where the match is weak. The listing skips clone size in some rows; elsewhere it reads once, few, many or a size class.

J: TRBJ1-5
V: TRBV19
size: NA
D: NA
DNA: TGTGCCAGTAGTATAGACACAGGTAGCAATCAGCCCCAGCATTTT
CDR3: CASSIDTGSNQPQHF

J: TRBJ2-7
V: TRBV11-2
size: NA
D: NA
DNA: TGTGCCAGCAGCTTAGGCGGCCATAGCGGTGAGCAGTACTTC
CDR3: CASSLGGHSGEQYF

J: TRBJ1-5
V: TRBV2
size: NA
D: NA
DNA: TGTGCCAGCAGTGCCCGGACCGGGAACTATCAGCCCCAGCATTTT
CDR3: CASSARTGNYQPQHF

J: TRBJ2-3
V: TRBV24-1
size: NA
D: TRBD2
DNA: TGTGCCACCAGTGACCCCACTAGCGGGAGGTCCACAGATACGCAGTATTTT
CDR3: CATSDPTSGRSTDTQYF

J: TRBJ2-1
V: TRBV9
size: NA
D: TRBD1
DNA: TGTGCCAGCAGCGTAACGACAGGGGCCAATGAGCAGTTCTTC
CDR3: CASSVTTGANEQFF

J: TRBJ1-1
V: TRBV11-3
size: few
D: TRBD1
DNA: TGTGCCAGCAGCGCTGGGACAGGGCGAGCTTTCTTT
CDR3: CASSAGTGRAFF

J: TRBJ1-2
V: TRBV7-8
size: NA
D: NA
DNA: TGTGCCAGCAGCCCTAGGGGCCCTAACTATGGCTACACCTTC
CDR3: CASSPRGPNYGYTF

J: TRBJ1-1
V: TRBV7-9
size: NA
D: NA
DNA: TGTGCCAGCAGCTTAGGTGGGGGGGCGAACGGAGCTTTCTTT
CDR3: CASSLGGGANGAFF

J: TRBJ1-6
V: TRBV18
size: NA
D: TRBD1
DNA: TGTGCCAGCTCAACGGGACAGGGATCGCAACAGTCACCCCTCCACTTT
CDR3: CASSTGQGSQQSPLHF

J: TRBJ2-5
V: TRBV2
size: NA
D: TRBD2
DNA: TGTGCCAGCGGGACTAGCGGGAGCAAGACCCAGTACTTC
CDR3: CASGTSGSKTQYF

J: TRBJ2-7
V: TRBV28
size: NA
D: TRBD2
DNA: TGTGCCAGCACCTCCCCGGGACTAGCGGGAGGGGGAGAGCAGTACTTC
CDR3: CASTSPGLAGGGEQYF

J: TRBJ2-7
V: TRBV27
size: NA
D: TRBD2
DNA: TGTGCCAGCAGTTCGGGACTAGGGGGCGAGCAGTACTTC
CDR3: CASSSGLGGEQYF

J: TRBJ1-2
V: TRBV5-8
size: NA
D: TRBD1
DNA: TGTGCCAGCAGCCTTCCCACCCGGGACAGCGAGTACTATGGCTACACCTTC
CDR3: CASSLPTRDSEYYGYTF

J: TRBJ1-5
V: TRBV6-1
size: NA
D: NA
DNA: TGTGCCAGCAGTGATTCCGGGTGGTCCAATCAGCCCCAGCATTTT
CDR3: CASSDSGWSNQPQHF

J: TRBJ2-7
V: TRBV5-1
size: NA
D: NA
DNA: TGCGCCAGCAGCTTGGACAGGAAAACCTACGAGCAGTACTTC
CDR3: CASSLDRKTYEQYF

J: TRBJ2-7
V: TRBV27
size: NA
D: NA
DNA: TGTGCCAGCAGTTTATCGACAGCGTACCGTTCCTACGAGCAGTACTTC
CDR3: CASSLSTAYRSYEQYF

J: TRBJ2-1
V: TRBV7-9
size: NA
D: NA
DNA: TGTGCCAGCGGGAGGACAGGGGGACTAGCGGAGGGCAATGAGCAGTTCTTC
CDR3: CASGRTGGLAEGNEQFF

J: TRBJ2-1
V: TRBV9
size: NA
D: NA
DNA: TGTGCCAGCAGCGGGGAAGGGGTCTCCTACAATGAGCAGTTCTTC
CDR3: CASSGEGVSYNEQFF

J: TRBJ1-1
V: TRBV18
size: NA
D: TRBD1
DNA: TGTGCCAGCTCACGACAGGGGTTGAACACTGAAGCTTTCTTT
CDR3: CASSRQGLNTEAFF

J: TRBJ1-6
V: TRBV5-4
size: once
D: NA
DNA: TGTGCCAGCAGGGAGAGGGGGAGCTCCTATAATTCACCCCTCCACTTT
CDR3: CASRERGSSYNSPLHF

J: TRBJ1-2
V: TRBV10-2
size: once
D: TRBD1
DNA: TGCGCCAGCAGTGACCCCGGGACAGGCCAGCCCTCTTATGGCTACACCTTC
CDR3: CASSDPGTGQPSYGYTF

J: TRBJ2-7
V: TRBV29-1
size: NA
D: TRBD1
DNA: TGCAGCGCGAGTTACAGGGGCACAAGGGGGGAGCAGTACTTC
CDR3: CSASYRGTRGEQYF

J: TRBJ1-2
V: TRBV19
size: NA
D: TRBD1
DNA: TGTGCCAGTAGACCCAGGGGGCTGGATGGCTACACCTTC
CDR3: CASRPRGLDGYTF

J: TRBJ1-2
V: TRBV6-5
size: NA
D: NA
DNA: TGTGCCAGCAGTTACGGGTACAGGGCTAAGGGCTACACCTTC
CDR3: CASSYGYRAKGYTF

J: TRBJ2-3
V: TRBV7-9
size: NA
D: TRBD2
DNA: TGTGCCAGCAGCTTAAAATTCAGGCTAGCGGGAAGCACAGATACGCAGTATTTT
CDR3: CASSLKFRLAGSTDTQYF

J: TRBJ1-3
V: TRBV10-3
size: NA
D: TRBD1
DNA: TGTGCCATCGCTACCTCGGGACAGGGGGCAAATGGAAACACCATATATTTT
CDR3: CAIATSGQGANGNTIYF